This section outlines one T cell receptor beta chain sequence together with its context. Its cognate antigen is unknown. The entry originates in a study of cytomegalovirus exposure and HLA in healthy donors. Study in general: Tens of millions of unique TCRs from HLA-typed donors were held in an early data release. The study, taken as a whole, reports: Among TCR beta chains, those listed as cytomegalovirus-associated numbered around 180.

Trimming at V came to 8 bases and at J to 2 bases, leaving 0 bases not matched to a gene. The CDR3 has 12 amino acids. CDR1 and CDR2 (germline): SNHLY, FYNNEI. The PCR made use of 60 Vbeta and 13 Jbeta primers. Clones were sequenced by immunoSEQ multiplex PCR, and TCRdb holds only the in-frame ones, with some missing. The data hold roughly 60,000 clones, with roughly 80% observed a single time. The source material was PBMCs. The V call is TRBV2, the J call TRBJ1-2; the match to TRBD1 covers 9 bases. The clonotype comes from a woman between 40 and 55 years old in good health and CMV-seropositive. The DNA for the CDR3 is TGTGCCAGCGGGACAGGGAACTATGGCTACACCTTC. Amino acids: CASGTGNYGYTF.